A single sample is the source of the 5 T cell receptor beta chains below, sequenced in a study of T cells in Graves' hyperthyroidism and ophthalmopathy. Amplification of TCR beta CDR3 regions used RNA as the template. HTBI primers were employed in a first-round RT-PCR of the TCR CDR3. TCRdb reanalysed the multiplex PCR reads using MiXCR and keeps one entry per CDR3 protein. Of fewer than 750,000 distinct CDR3 sequences listed, about 14% are singletons. Input material: blood. The receptors derive from a woman aged 45-60 years with Graves' ophthalmopathy.

This clonotype was seen many times. This chain joins TRBV10-2 and TRBJ1-1, with D uncertain. The CDR3 loop spans 14 amino acids. Trimming shortened V by 4 bases and J by 0 bases, and 9 bases separated the two germline ends. Per germline, CDR1 WSHSY and CDR2 SAAADI. DNA for the CDR3: TGCGCCAGCAGTGCCTTACAGTTGAACACTGAAGCTTTCTTT. This translates into CASSALQLNTEAFF.

The chain uses TRBV6-2 or TRBV6-3 and TRBJ1-2; D is perhaps TRBD1 (5 bases). Germline lookup yields CDR1 MNHEY and CDR2 SVGEGT. Trimming took 6 bases from V and 3 from J, leaving 14 bases between them. There are 14 residues in the CDR3. This CDR3 reads CASSHRQPHYGYTF. CDR3 sequence (DNA): TGTGCCAGCAGCCATCGACAGCCCCACTATGGCTACACCTTC.

There are many counts of this clonotype. This sequence joins TRBV24-1 and TRBJ2-3; D perhaps matches TRBD1 (5 bases). The germline V gene has CDR1 KGHDR and CDR2 SFDVKD. V was shortened by 7 bases and J by 4 bases, with 20 bases between the two germline ends. This CDR3 is built from 16 residues. CDR3 DNA: TGTGCCACCAGCCGCCAGGGAAGGGCTGGCCCAGATACGCAGTATTTT. Its translation: CATSRQGRAGPDTQYF.

This sequence joins TRBV6-1 and TRBJ1-2; D is unresolved. Germline V gives CDR1 MNHNS, CDR2 SASEGT. The CDR3 totals 15 residues. V lost 3 bases and J lost 0, with 11 bases in between. The CDR3 reads CASSDRSKANYGYTF. CDR3 in DNA: TGTGCCAGCAGTGATAGATCGAAAGCTAACTATGGCTACACCTTC.

The rearrangement links TRBV29-1 to TRBJ1-2; the D is unclear. The CDR3 is made up of 11 amino acids. With 4 bases removed from V and 2 bases from J, the gap between germline ends came to 5 bases. Germline V gives CDR1 SQVTM, CDR2 ANQGSEA. CDR3 nucleotide sequence: TGCAGCGTTGGGGGAAACTATGGCTACACCTTC. Amino acid sequence: CSVGGNYGYTF.